The 27 T cell receptor beta chains presented below share a single source sample, sequenced in a study of cytomegalovirus exposure and HLA in healthy donors. Researchers ran the PCR with 60 Vbeta and 13 Jbeta primers. TCRdb's copy holds only in-frame clones and misses some; the assay was immunoSEQ multiplex PCR. The sample has roughly 160,000 clones; roughly 80% are singletons. The sequenced sample was PBMCs. These receptors were obtained from a male donor in good health and CMV-seronegative.

The chain combines TRBV6-5 with TRBJ1-1, with 7 bases fitting TRBD1. There are 15 residues in the CDR3. Germline CDR1 reads MNHEY; CDR2 reads SVGAGI. V shed 3 bases and J 1 base; nucleotides not matched to a gene: 5. The CDR3 reads CASSYPGQRNTEAFF. DNA of the CDR3: TGTGCCAGCAGTTATCCGGGACAGAGGAACACTGAAGCTTTCTTT.

This sequence joins TRBV6-6 and TRBJ2-7, with 11 bases lining up with TRBD2. Unmatched junction bases numbered 14, after V lost 5 bases and J lost 8 bases. Germline CDR1 reads MNHNY; CDR2 reads SVGAGI (reference sequence). The CDR3 sequence is 16 residues long. The CDR3 DNA reads TGTGCCAGCAGTCCCACCATTAGCGGGAGGGCCGTCAAGCAGTACTTC. Protein: CASSPTISGRAVKQYF.

This clone was counted a few times. The chain links TRBV28 to TRBJ2-1; 12 bases fit TRBD1. The CDR3 is 15 residues long. J was trimmed by 9 bases and V by 7 bases; bases with no gene match: 10. Germline loops: CDR1 MDHEN, CDR2 SYDVKM. CDR3 sequence: CASKPPGTGGGEQFF. The CDR3 DNA reads as TGTGCCAGCAAACCACCCGGGACAGGGGGCGGTGAGCAGTTCTTC.

The rearrangement links TRBV27 to TRBJ1-3, with unresolved D. The CDR3 has 16 amino acids. V lost 4 bases, J lost 0 bases, and 13 bases lay in between. Germline CDR1 is MNHEY and CDR2 is SMNVEV (reference sequence). As DNA, the CDR3 is TGTGCCAGCAGTTCCCTGTTTCGGGGCTCTGGAAACACCATATATTTT. Encoded protein: CASSSLFRGSGNTIYF.

The genes are TRBV30 and TRBJ1-4; possibly TRBD1 for D (6 bases). The CDR3 is 13 amino acids. Germline CDR1 reads GTSNPN; CDR2 reads SVGIG (reference sequence). V was trimmed by 5 bases and J by 6 bases, leaving 13 bases between them. For the CDR3, the DNA is TGTGCCTGGTCGACAGGAAATGATGAAAAACTGTTTTTT. It codes for CAWSTGNDEKLFF.

V gene TRBV2 combines with J gene TRBJ1-5, with TRBD1 matching over 8 bases. The CDR3 has 14 amino acids. CDR1 and CDR2 from the germline V gene are SNHLY and FYNNEI. V trimming: 5 bases; J trimming: 6 bases; junction bases outside the gene matches: 6. The CDR3 reads CASSQTGASQPQHF. The CDR3 nucleotides are TGTGCCAGCAGTCAGACAGGGGCAAGTCAGCCCCAGCATTTT.

The rearrangement uses TRBV7-9 and TRBJ2-2; 8 nucleotides align to TRBD1. Unmatched junction bases numbered 5, after V lost 1 base and J lost 4 bases. This CDR3 has 16 amino acids. Germline V CDR1 and CDR2: SEHNR, FQNEAQ (reference sequence). CDR3 amino acids: CASSLGQGRSTGELFF. The CDR3 DNA reads TGTGCCAGCAGCTTAGGACAGGGGCGGAGCACCGGGGAGCTGTTTTTT.

A few counts support this clone. This sequence joins TRBV7-2 and TRBJ1-4; TRBD1 agrees at 8 bases. The CDR3 contains 15 residues. V gave up 1 base and J gave up 5 bases; unmatched junction bases: 3. CDR1 is SGHTA and CDR2 is FQGNSA in the germline V gene. For the CDR3, the DNA is TGTGCCAGCAGCTTAGGGGACAGGCGAAATGAAAAACTGTTTTTT. This sequence encodes CASSLGDRRNEKLFF.

The chain couples TRBV13 to TRBJ1-2; 8 bases are shared with TRBD1. Looked up from germline, CDR1 is PRHDT and CDR2 is FYEKMQ (reference sequence). The V and J ends lost 0 bases and 6 bases, in that order; junction bases with no gene match: 3. The CDR3 is 14 amino acids. CDR3 in amino acids: CASSLGDRADGYTF. DNA for the CDR3: TGTGCCAGCAGCTTAGGGGACAGGGCAGATGGCTACACCTTC.

The chain links TRBV30 to TRBJ2-5, with 9 bases matching TRBD2. The CDR3 is 14 amino acids. Germline loops: CDR1 GTSNPN, CDR2 SVGIG (reference sequence). With V trimmed by 2 bases and J by 7 bases, 8 bases remained unmatched. The CDR3 sequence is CAWSSTGRGGTQYF. CDR3 coding DNA: TGTGCCTGGAGTTCTACAGGGCGGGGGGGGACCCAGTACTTC.

This chain uses TRBV7-8 with TRBJ2-1; 9 bases fit TRBD2. Germline V CDR1 and CDR2: SGHVS, FQNEAQ. V dropped 3 bases and J dropped 4; count of bases not matched to a gene: 4. The CDR3 covers 15 residues. The CDR3 DNA sequence: TGTGCCAGCAGCTTCACTAGCGGGCCATACAATGAGCAGTTCTTC. Protein product: CASSFTSGPYNEQFF.

CDR3 coding DNA: TGTGCCAGCTTTACCCGAAGCCTACAGGGGGCAGATGGCTACACCTTC. It translates to CASFTRSLQGADGYTF. The chain has TRBV28 and TRBJ1-2; 9 nucleotides align to TRBD1. The V gene end was trimmed by 8 bases and the J gene end by 6 bases; junction bases not matched to a gene: 16. The germline V gene encodes CDR1 MDHEN and CDR2 SYDVKM. This CDR3 region has 16 residues.

V usage is TRBV19 and J usage is TRBJ2-1; 14 positions match TRBD2. The length of the CDR3 is 17 residues. Germline values: CDR1 LNHDA, CDR2 SQIVND (reference sequence). The J segment lost 4 bases and the V segment lost 3 bases, leaving 5 bases of the junction unmatched. The CDR3 DNA follows: TGTGCCAGTAGTATGTTGGGACTAGCGGGAGCATACAATGAGCAGTTCTTC. Translated: CASSMLGLAGAYNEQFF.

The chain uses TRBV6-5 and TRBJ1-1; 7 bases are shared with TRBD1. The CDR3 runs to 14 residues. CDR1 is MNHEY and CDR2 is SVGAGI in the germline V gene. V dropped 11 bases and J dropped 1; count of bases not matched to a gene: 10. CDR3 bases: TGTGCCGCTGGTCCAGGGGGGAAGAACACTGAAGCTTTCTTT. Protein: CAAGPGGKNTEAFF.

This chain links TRBV6-6 with TRBJ1-2; 8 bases are a match to TRBD1. The CDR3 spans 15 residues. The V gene end was trimmed by 4 bases and the J gene end by 2 bases; junction bases not matched to a gene: 6. Germline lookup yields CDR1 MNHNY and CDR2 SVGAGI (reference sequence). The CDR3 coding sequence is TGTGCCAGCAGTTGGGCCAGGGGGCGAAACTATGGCTACACCTTC. This encodes CASSWARGRNYGYTF.

This clone was seen once. The chain employs TRBV7-3 and TRBJ2-2, with a tentative D call TRBD2 (5 bases). The V gene's germline CDR1 is SGHTA and CDR2 FQGTGA. CDR3 length: 16 amino acids. Trimming took off 0 bases at V and 1 base at J, with 9 bases between the two ends. The CDR3 protein is CASSLTSGVNTGELFF. For the CDR3, the DNA is TGTGCCAGCAGCTTAACCTCCGGGGTGAACACCGGGGAGCTGTTTTTT.

This chain joins TRBV11-1 and TRBJ2-5; 9 nucleotides match TRBD2. Germline V gene sequence: CDR1 SGHAT, CDR2 FQDESV (reference sequence). V dropped 5 bases and J dropped 10; count of bases not matched to a gene: 14. The CDR3 has 15 amino acids. The CDR3 DNA reads TGTGCCAGCAGCCAAAGAGCTAGCGGGGAGGGGGGCCAGTACTTC. This encodes CASSQRASGEGGQYF.

This clone was detected only once. The chain employs TRBV7-9 and TRBJ1-1, with TRBD1 matching 7 bases. V gave up 5 bases and J gave up 7 bases; unmatched junction bases: 7. The CDR3 runs 13 residues. Germline loops: CDR1 SEHNR, CDR2 FQNEAQ (reference sequence). CDR3 protein: CASSPGQLSEAFF. The CDR3, as DNA: TGTGCCAGCAGCCCGGGACAGTTGAGTGAAGCTTTCTTT.

V gene TRBV2 combines with J gene TRBJ2-2; 14 nucleotides agree with TRBD2. The germline CDR1 and CDR2 sequences are SNHLY and FYNNEI. J gave up 14 bases and V 6 bases, and 8 bases lay outside the gene matches. This CDR3 is built from 14 residues. The CDR3, as DNA: TGTGCCAGCAGGTTGACTAGCGGGGGGGGCCGTCTGTTTTTT. It codes for CASRLTSGGGRLFF.

This clone has a single count. The CDR3 DNA follows: TGTGCCTGGAGGGGGGACAGGAGAGACTCCGAGCAGTACTTC. As protein: CAWRGDRRDSEQYF. The chain is built from TRBV30 and TRBJ2-7; 8 bases are shared with TRBD1. The V and J ends lost 3 bases and 6 bases, in that order; junction bases with no gene match: 10. CDR3 length: 14 residues. In germline, CDR1 is GTSNPN, CDR2 SVGIG (reference sequence).

J is TRBJ1-2 and V is TRBV5-1; no reliable D call. CDR1 and CDR2 (germline): SGHRS, YFSETQ. The CDR3 covers 15 residues. The V gene lost 0 bases and the J gene lost 0 bases, with 9 bases spanning the gap. The CDR3 is CASSLALTSNYGYTF. The DNA for the CDR3 is TGCGCCAGCAGCTTGGCCCTTACTTCTAACTATGGCTACACCTTC.

Points on this clone: The DNA is omitted, as the CDR3 cannot be located on it reliably, and the CDR3 follows TCRdb's listing. The chain carries TRBV11-3 and TRBJ1-2. Germline loops: CDR1 SGHNT, CDR2 YENEEA. With termini counted, the CDR3 has 13 amino acids. The CDR3 sequence is CASSYLCFYGYTF.

The chain recombines TRBV7-9 with TRBJ2-7; 7 nucleotides agree with TRBD1. Trimming took 7 bases from V and 2 from J; bases not matched to a gene: 2. The germline V gene encodes CDR1 SEHNR and CDR2 FQNEAQ (reference sequence). CDR3 size: 12 residues. This chain's CDR3 is CASKGQTYEQYF. The CDR3 coding sequence is TGTGCCAGCAAGGGACAGACCTACGAGCAGTACTTC.

The chain couples TRBV28 to TRBJ2-3, with 12 bases identical to TRBD2. Trimming took 5 bases from V and 1 from J; bases not matched to a gene: 4. The CDR3 loop spans 16 amino acids. In germline, CDR1 is MDHEN, CDR2 SYDVKM. CDR3 protein: CASSEGLAGGTDTQYF. The CDR3 DNA reads as TGTGCCAGCAGTGAGGGACTAGCGGGCGGCACAGATACGCAGTATTTT. The variable domain in full, with the rest retrieved from reference TRBV28 and TRBJ2-3, is DVKVTQSSRYLVKRTGEKVFLECVQDMDHENMFWYRQDPGLGLRLIYFSYDVKMKEKGDIPEGYSVSREKKERFSLILESASTNQTSMYLCASSEGLAGGTDTQYFGPGTRLTVL.

This rearrangement joins TRBV6-5 to TRBJ2-1; D uncertain. The CDR3 loop spans 16 amino acids. CDR1 MNHEY and CDR2 SVGAGI come from the germline V gene. The V end lost 4 bases, the J end lost 0 bases, and 13 bases lay between the germline ends. In DNA, the CDR3 is TGTGCCAGCAGTTTTACGCCCCCCTACTCCTACAATGAGCAGTTCTTC. Protein: CASSFTPPYSYNEQFF.

The CDR3 coding sequence is TGTGCCAGCAGTGAAGGACCCGGGGGGGACTCCGGGGAGCTGTTTTTT. Translation gives CASSEGPGGDSGELFF. The V gene is TRBV6-1, the J gene TRBJ2-2, with 8 bases fitting TRBD2. This CDR3 comprises 16 residues. V was pared by 1 base and J by 6 bases, with 7 bases of the junction left unmatched. In germline, CDR1 is MNHNS, CDR2 SASEGT.

The chain recombines TRBV5-4 with TRBJ1-1; D is perhaps TRBD1 (6 bases). Germline-derived CDR1 and CDR2 are SGHNT and YYREEE (reference sequence). V was shortened by 3 bases and J by 3 bases, with 21 bases between the two germline ends. The CDR3 length is 17 residues. CDR3 residues: CASSSTKTGYRDTEAFF. CDR3 nucleotide sequence: TGTGCCAGCAGCTCGACCAAAACAGGGTATCGGGACACTGAAGCTTTCTTT.